Listed below are T cell receptor beta chains from one sample, sequenced in a study of blood T cell repertoires in COVID-19. The method was immunoSEQ multiplex PCR; TCRdb's version includes in-frame clones alone and lacks a portion of them. The repertoire consists of tens of thousands of clones, with about 82% occurring once and the leading ten covering about an eighth. Sequencing used peripheral blood. These receptors all come from a human donor in a cohort sampled during active COVID-19. CDR3s include the opening cysteine and the closing phenylalanine or tryptophan. The order of the fields is CDR3 length, clone size, V gene, CDR3 protein. Size is omitted from some rows. Given values are once, few, many or a class for expanded clones.

cdr3_length: 18; clone_size: .; v_call: TRBV4-3; cdr3_aa: CASSQDLDSGRPYNEQFF
cdr3_length: 14; clone_size: .; v_call: TRBV5-1; cdr3_aa: CASSLGTGEHEQYF
cdr3_length: 15; clone_size: .; v_call: TRBV11-3; cdr3_aa: CASSLWGGVGETQYF
cdr3_length: 16; clone_size: .; v_call: TRBV20-1; cdr3_aa: CSASMGFRDTGHGYTF
cdr3_length: 15; clone_size: once; v_call: TRBV9; cdr3_aa: CASSAGGINTGELFF
cdr3_length: 15; clone_size: .; v_call: TRBV6-5; cdr3_aa: CASRHGAASYNEQFF
cdr3_length: 18; clone_size: .; v_call: TRBV7-9; cdr3_aa: CASSFGQERSPGANVLTF
cdr3_length: 15; clone_size: few; v_call: TRBV5-1; cdr3_aa: CASSILGQSKETQYF
cdr3_length: 14; clone_size: .; v_call: TRBV7-2; cdr3_aa: CASSSYRGQNGYTF
cdr3_length: 15; clone_size: .; v_call: TRBV9; cdr3_aa: CASSAAGTGGHEQFF
cdr3_length: 18; clone_size: .; v_call: TRBV30; cdr3_aa: CAWSANFGTSGRNNEQFF
cdr3_length: 16; clone_size: .; v_call: TRBV30; cdr3_aa: CAWSHSTRGLRYEQYF
cdr3_length: 15; clone_size: .; v_call: TRBV7-2; cdr3_aa: CASSLNLAKGGELFF
cdr3_length: 14; clone_size: .; v_call: TRBV29-1; cdr3_aa: CSVRADSLDTEAFF
cdr3_length: 22; clone_size: .; v_call: TRBV21-1; cdr3_aa: CASSKGIKNPIPGLAVKTGPFF
cdr3_length: 13; clone_size: few; v_call: TRBV5-1; cdr3_aa: CASSLAGNTEAFF
cdr3_length: 13; clone_size: .; v_call: TRBV4-1; cdr3_aa: CASSQDRGEKLFF
cdr3_length: 14; clone_size: .; v_call: TRBV6-5; cdr3_aa: CASSRGTGRTEAFF
cdr3_length: 18; clone_size: .; v_call: TRBV21-1; cdr3_aa: CASPARGGLAGGCDTQYF
cdr3_length: 15; clone_size: few; v_call: TRBV5-1; cdr3_aa: CASSKDRVTNSPLHF
cdr3_length: 16; clone_size: .; v_call: TRBV13; cdr3_aa: CASSLLGTAINSPLHF
cdr3_length: 15; clone_size: .; v_call: TRBV27; cdr3_aa: CASSRRGTIETEAFF
cdr3_length: 15; clone_size: .; v_call: TRBV7-6; cdr3_aa: CASSLASVSQETQYF
cdr3_length: 16; clone_size: once; v_call: TRBV5-1; cdr3_aa: CASSLRTSPSTDTQYF
cdr3_length: 14; clone_size: .; v_call: TRBV5-8; cdr3_aa: CASSLAASYNEQFF
cdr3_length: 13; clone_size: .; v_call: TRBV19; cdr3_aa: CASSMAPNTEAFF
cdr3_length: 11; clone_size: once; v_call: TRBV20-1; cdr3_aa: CSAVQYNEQFF
cdr3_length: 15; clone_size: .; v_call: TRBV28; cdr3_aa: CASISPGTNNSPLHF
cdr3_length: 14; clone_size: .; v_call: TRBV6-5; cdr3_aa: CASRDRGYPGELFF
cdr3_length: 14; clone_size: few; v_call: TRBV2; cdr3_aa: CASSEPIKNYGYTF
cdr3_length: 15; clone_size: .; v_call: TRBV25-1; cdr3_aa: CASSESPPGSDTQYF
cdr3_length: 17; clone_size: once; v_call: TRBV19; cdr3_aa: CASTTFVTPNSIHEQFF
cdr3_length: 16; clone_size: .; v_call: TRBV3-1/TRBV3-2; cdr3_aa: CASSQGSSGGSYEQYF